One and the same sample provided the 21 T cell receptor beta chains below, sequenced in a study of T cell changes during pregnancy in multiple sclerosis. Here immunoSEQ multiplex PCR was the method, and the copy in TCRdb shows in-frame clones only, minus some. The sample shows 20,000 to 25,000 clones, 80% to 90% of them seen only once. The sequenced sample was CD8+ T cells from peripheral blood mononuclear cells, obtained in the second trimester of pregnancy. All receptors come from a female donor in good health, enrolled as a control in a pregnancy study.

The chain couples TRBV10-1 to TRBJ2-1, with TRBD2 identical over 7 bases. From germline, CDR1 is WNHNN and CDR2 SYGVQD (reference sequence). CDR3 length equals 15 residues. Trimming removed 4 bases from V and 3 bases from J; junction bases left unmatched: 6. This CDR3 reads CASSAVAGVYNEQFF. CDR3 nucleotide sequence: TGCGCCAGCAGTGCCGTGGCGGGGGTCTACAATGAGCAGTTCTTC.

The CDR3 region is CASSFGQLQPQHF. CDR3 DNA: TGTGCCAGCAGTTTTGGGCAGCTACAGCCCCAGCATTTT. The chain uses TRBV27 and TRBJ1-5; no clear D gene. The CDR3 loop spans 13 amino acids. Germline CDR1 and CDR2: MNHEY and SMNVEV (reference sequence). V was clipped by 3 bases and J by 7 bases, with 10 bases between them.

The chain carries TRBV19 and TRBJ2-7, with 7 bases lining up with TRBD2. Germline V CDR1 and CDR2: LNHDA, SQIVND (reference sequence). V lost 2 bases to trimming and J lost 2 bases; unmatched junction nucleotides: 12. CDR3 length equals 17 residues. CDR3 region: CASSINLPGGPPYEQYF. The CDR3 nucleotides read TGTGCCAGTAGTATAAATCTCCCGGGAGGCCCTCCCTACGAGCAGTACTTC.

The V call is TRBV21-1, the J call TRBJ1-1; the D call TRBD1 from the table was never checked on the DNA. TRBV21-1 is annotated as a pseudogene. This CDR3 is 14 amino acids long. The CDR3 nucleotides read TGTGCCAGCAGCCCGACAGGGGAGGGCACTGAAGCTTTCTTT. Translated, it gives CASSPTGEGTEAFF.

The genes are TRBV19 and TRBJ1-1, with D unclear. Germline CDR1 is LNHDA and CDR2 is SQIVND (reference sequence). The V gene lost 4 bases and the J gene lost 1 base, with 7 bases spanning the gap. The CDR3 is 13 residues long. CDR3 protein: CASSTQENTEAFF. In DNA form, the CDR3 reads TGTGCCAGTAGTACTCAGGAGAACACTGAAGCTTTCTTT.

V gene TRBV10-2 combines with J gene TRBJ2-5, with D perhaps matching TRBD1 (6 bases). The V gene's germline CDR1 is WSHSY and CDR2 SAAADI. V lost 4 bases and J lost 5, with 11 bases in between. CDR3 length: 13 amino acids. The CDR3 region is CASSGGLWETQYF. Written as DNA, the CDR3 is TGCGCCAGCAGTGGGGGGCTCTGGGAGACCCAGTACTTC.

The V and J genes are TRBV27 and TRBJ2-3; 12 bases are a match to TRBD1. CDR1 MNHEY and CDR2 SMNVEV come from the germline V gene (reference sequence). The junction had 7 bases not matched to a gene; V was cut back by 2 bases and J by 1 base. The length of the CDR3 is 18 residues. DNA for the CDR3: TGTGCCAGCAGTTTAATTGGGACAGGGGGCAGGGGCACAGATACGCAGTATTTT. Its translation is CASSLIGTGGRGTDTQYF.

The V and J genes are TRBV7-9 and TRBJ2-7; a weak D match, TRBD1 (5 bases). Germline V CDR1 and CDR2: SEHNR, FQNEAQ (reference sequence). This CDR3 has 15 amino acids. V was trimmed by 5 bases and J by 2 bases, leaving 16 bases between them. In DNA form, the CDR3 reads TGTGCCAGCAGCCCGTCTCAGGGAATCGCCTACGAGCAGTACTTC. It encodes CASSPSQGIAYEQYF.

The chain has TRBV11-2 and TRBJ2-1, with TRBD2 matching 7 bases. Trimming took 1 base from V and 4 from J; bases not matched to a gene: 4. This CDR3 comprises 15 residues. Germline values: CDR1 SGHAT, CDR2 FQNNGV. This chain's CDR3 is CASSLGAGRYNEQFF. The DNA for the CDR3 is TGTGCCAGCAGCTTAGGAGCGGGACGGTACAATGAGCAGTTCTTC. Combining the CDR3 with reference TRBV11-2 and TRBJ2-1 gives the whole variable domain EAGVAQSPRYKIIEKRQSVAFWCNPISGHATLYWYQQILGQGPKLLIQFQNNGVVDDSQLPKDRFSAERLKGVDSTLKIQPAKLEDSAVYLCASSLGAGRYNEQFFGPGTRLTVL.

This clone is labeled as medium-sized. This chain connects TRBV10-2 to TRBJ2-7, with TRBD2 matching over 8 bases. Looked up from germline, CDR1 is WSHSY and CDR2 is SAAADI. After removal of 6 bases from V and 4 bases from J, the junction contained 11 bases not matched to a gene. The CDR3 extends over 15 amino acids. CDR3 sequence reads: CASRHTSGGTYEQYF. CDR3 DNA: TGCGCCAGCAGGCACACTAGCGGAGGGACGTACGAGCAGTACTTC.

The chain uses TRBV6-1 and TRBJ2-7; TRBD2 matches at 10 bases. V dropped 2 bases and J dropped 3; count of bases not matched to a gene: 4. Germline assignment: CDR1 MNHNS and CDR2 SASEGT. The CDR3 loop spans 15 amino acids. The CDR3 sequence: CASSERSSGSYEQYF. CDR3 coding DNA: TGTGCCAGCAGTGAAAGGTCTAGCGGGAGCTACGAGCAGTACTTC.

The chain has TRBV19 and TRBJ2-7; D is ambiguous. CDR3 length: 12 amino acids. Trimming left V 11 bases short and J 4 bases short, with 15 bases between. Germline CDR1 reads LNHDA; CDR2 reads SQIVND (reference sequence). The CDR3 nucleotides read TGTGCCTCAGAAATCAGAAATTACGAGCAGTACTTC. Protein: CASEIRNYEQYF.

The CDR3 DNA reads as TGTGCCAGCAGGTCGGGGGGGGAGAACACTGAAGCTTTCTTT. This codes for CASRSGGENTEAFF. The chain employs TRBV2 and TRBJ1-1, with D possibly matching TRBD1 (5 bases). Germline V lookup: CDR1 SNHLY, CDR2 FYNNEI. This CDR3 spans 14 amino acids. The ends were cut back, 6 bases at V and 1 base at J, with 12 bases in the middle.

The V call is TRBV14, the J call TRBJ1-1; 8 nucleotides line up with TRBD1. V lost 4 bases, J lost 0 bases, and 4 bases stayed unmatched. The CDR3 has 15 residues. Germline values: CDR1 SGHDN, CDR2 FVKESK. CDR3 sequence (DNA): TGTGCCAGCAGCCCCCAGGGGGCCCTGAACACTGAAGCTTTCTTT. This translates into CASSPQGALNTEAFF.

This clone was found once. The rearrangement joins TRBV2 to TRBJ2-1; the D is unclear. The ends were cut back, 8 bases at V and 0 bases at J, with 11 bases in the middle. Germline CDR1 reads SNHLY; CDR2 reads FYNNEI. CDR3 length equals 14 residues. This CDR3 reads CASCATRSYNEQFF. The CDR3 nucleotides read TGTGCCAGCTGCGCGACTCGCTCCTACAATGAGCAGTTCTTC.

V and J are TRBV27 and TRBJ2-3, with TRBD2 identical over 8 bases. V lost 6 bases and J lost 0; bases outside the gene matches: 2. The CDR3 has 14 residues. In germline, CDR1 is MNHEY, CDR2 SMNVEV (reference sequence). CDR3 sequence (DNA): TGTGCCAGCAGCGGGGGGGCAAGCACAGATACGCAGTATTTT. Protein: CASSGGASTDTQYF.

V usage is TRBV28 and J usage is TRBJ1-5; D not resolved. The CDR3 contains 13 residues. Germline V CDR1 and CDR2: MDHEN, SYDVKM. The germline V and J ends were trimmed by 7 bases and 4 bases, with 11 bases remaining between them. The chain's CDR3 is CASTPTENQPQHF. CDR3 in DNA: TGTGCCAGCACTCCTACAGAAAATCAGCCCCAGCATTTT.

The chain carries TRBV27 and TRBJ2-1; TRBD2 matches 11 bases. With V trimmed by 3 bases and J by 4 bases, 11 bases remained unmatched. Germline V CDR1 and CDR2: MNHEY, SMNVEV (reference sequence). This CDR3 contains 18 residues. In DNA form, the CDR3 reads TGTGCCAGCAGTTTCTCGGGACTAGCGGCGGAGTCTTACAATGAGCAGTTCTTC. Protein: CASSFSGLAAESYNEQFF.

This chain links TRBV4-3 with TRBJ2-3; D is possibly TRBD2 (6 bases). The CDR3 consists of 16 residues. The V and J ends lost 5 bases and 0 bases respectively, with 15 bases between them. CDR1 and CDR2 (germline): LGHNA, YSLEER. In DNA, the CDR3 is TGCGCCAGCAGCTTCGACCTAGCGCTAAGCACAGATACGCAGTATTTT. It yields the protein CASSFDLALSTDTQYF.

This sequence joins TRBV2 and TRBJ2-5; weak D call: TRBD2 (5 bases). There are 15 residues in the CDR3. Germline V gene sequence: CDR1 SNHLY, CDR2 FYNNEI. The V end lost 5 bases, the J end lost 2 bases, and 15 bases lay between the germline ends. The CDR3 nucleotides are TGTGCCAGCAGTCCACCGGGAAGAGGGCAAGAGACCCAGTACTTC. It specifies CASSPPGRGQETQYF.

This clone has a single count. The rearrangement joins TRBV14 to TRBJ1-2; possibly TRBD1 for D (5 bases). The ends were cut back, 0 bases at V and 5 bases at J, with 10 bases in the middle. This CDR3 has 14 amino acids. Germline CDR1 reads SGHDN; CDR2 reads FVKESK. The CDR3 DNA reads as TGTGCCAGCAGCCAAGAAGGCAGGGCGTATGGCTACACCTTC. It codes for CASSQEGRAYGYTF.